A single sample gave rise to the 2 T cell receptor beta chains below, sequenced in a study of beta chain features in type 1 diabetes. Every bit of the isolated RNA underwent reverse transcription, so sequencing read expressed TCRB transcripts. Produced via immunoSEQ multiplex PCR; TCRdb's table is partial and in-frame only. In the table there are hundreds of thousands of clones, approximately 14% of which are singletons. Sequenced: naive CD4+ T cells from blood. The receptors were gathered from a man aged 25 to 45 in good health.

In its sample, this clone was seen a few times. The chain is built from TRBV7-2 and TRBJ2-1; maybe TRBD2 (6 bases). Germline V gene sequence: CDR1 SGHTA, CDR2 FQGNSA. V was cut by 5 bases and J by 5 bases, with 22 bases left in between. This CDR3 is built from 17 residues. The CDR3 DNA sequence: TGTGCCAGCAGCCACACCGCCCGGGGACTTCTCCACAATGAGCAGTTCTTC. Its translation: CASSHTARGLLHNEQFF.

The V call is TRBV6-5, the J call TRBJ2-5, with D uncertain. This CDR3 comprises 15 residues. Germline V lookup: CDR1 MNHEY, CDR2 SVGAGI. Trimming removed 3 bases at V and 5 bases at J, with 16 bases between. The CDR3: CASSYQALIRETQYF. In nucleotides, the CDR3 is TGTGCCAGCAGTTATCAGGCCCTAATTAGGGAGACCCAGTACTTC.